This T cell receptor (beta chain) is from a study of blood T cell repertoires in COVID-19. Overall study: Researchers got acute and convalescent COVID-19 samples from the United States, Italy and Spain.

With 7 bases clipped from V and 1 base from J, the junction kept 5 bases outside the gene matches. CDR3 length: 14 amino acids. From germline, CDR1 is SGHTA and CDR2 FQGNSA. Data came from immunoSEQ multiplex PCR; TCRdb stores just in-frame clones and leaves some out. The profile shows 120,000 or so clones, around 85% of them singletons. The clonotype comes from a man in his 70s who had recovered from COVID-19. Sequenced sample: peripheral blood. The V call is TRBV7-2, the J call TRBJ2-7, with 9 bases matching TRBD1. The CDR3 loop reads CASTRDRVSYEQYF. Here the CDR3 DNA reads TGTGCCAGCACCAGGGACAGGGTATCCTACGAGCAGTACTTC.